The 10 T cell receptor beta chains below were found in one sample sequenced in a study of T cells in Graves' hyperthyroidism and ophthalmopathy. Amplification yielded TCR beta CDR3 regions, with RNA transcripts as the source. A set of HTBI primers served as the primers for a first-round RT-PCR of the TCR CDR3. MiXCR, applied by TCRdb to the multiplex PCR reads, yields one record per CDR3 protein. The sample lists a few hundred thousand distinct CDR3 sequences; about an eighth were seen once. Source material: blood. These TCRs come from a woman aged 18-30 years with Graves' hyperthyroidism.

This clonotype has a count of ten or more. This chain links TRBV6-1 with TRBJ1-4; D uncertain. The CDR3 is made up of 15 amino acids. Germline V CDR1 and CDR2: MNHNS, SASEGT. V was clipped by 0 bases and J by 8 bases, with 13 bases between them. The CDR3, as DNA: TGTGCCAGCAGTGAAGCATTCGGCTTTGTGGAAAAACTGTTTTTT. Protein product: CASSEAFGFVEKLFF.

The table lists this clonotype with many counts. This rearrangement joins TRBV28 to TRBJ1-4; tentatively, D is TRBD1 (5 bases). V was pared by 7 bases and J by 8 bases, with 14 bases between. This CDR3 is built from 13 residues. Germline V gene sequence: CDR1 MDHEN, CDR2 SYDVKM. CDR3 DNA: TGTGCCAGCACGGATGGGGCGCGGGAAAAACTGTTTTTT. Its translation is CASTDGAREKLFF.

CDR3 region: CASSLILSRDRGTNYGYTF. CDR3 bases: TGTGCCAGCAGCTTAATTTTGTCGCGGGACAGGGGGACCAACTATGGCTACACCTTC. This chain joins TRBV7-9 and TRBJ1-2; 11 nucleotides agree with TRBD1. The CDR3 extends over 19 amino acids. Looked up from germline, CDR1 is SEHNR and CDR2 is FQNEAQ (reference sequence). Germline trimming cut 2 bases from V and 2 bases from J; bases unmatched to any gene: 13.

This clonotype was counted many times. The chain recombines TRBV6-1 with TRBJ1-1; 9 bases agree with TRBD1. The CDR3 is 16 residues long. The germline V gene encodes CDR1 MNHNS and CDR2 SASEGT. V was clipped by 5 bases and J by 1 base; unmatched bases: 8. DNA of the CDR3: TGTGCCAGCAGTAATGTTCCGGGACAGGGGAACACTGAAGCTTTCTTT. It translates to CASSNVPGQGNTEAFF.

This clonotype was detected a few times. The chain joins TRBV10-3 to TRBJ1-1, with unresolved D. Germline CDR1 is ENHRY and CDR2 is SYGVKD. This CDR3 is built from 11 residues. V lost 4 bases, J lost 4 bases, and 4 bases lay in between. Written as DNA, the CDR3 is TGTGCCATCAGTGCCCCCACTGAAGCTTTCTTT. Encoded protein: CAISAPTEAFF.

This clonotype was found many times. V and J are TRBV9 and TRBJ2-7, with TRBD2 identical over 8 bases. V trimming: 1 base; J trimming: 2 bases; junction bases outside the gene matches: 5. This CDR3 is built from 15 residues. The germline V gene has CDR1 SGDLS and CDR2 YYNGEE. The CDR3: CASSVWGSGTYEQYF. The CDR3 DNA is TGTGCCAGCAGCGTATGGGGTAGCGGGACCTACGAGCAGTACTTC.

This clonotype was picked up many times. This chain links TRBV14 with TRBJ2-7, with 8 positions matching TRBD2. CDR3 length: 18 amino acids. Trimming removed 1 base from V and 0 bases from J; junction bases left unmatched: 11. Looked up from germline, CDR1 is SGHDN and CDR2 is FVKESK. The DNA for the CDR3 is TGTGCCAGCAGCCAAGGTCCGGCGGGGGGCGGGAGCTCCTACGAGCAGTACTTC. Encoded protein: CASSQGPAGGGSSYEQYF.

This clonotype was seen repeatedly, ten times or more. V usage is TRBV3-1 and J usage is TRBJ2-7; the D is unclear. The CDR3 length is 15 residues. V was shortened by 4 bases and J by 2 bases, with 15 bases between the two germline ends. Germline V gene data show CDR1 as LGHDT and CDR2 as YNNKEL (reference sequence). CDR3 residues: CASSPSITGAYEQYV. The CDR3 region has the DNA TGTGCCAGCAGCCCTTCAATTACTGGGGCCTACGAGCAGTACGTC.

This clonotype was observed at least ten times. The chain recombines TRBV7-9 with TRBJ1-1; no firm D call. The CDR3 covers 12 residues. Per germline, CDR1 SEHNR and CDR2 FQNEAQ (reference sequence). Between the trimmed V and J ends, which lost 11 bases and 1 base, there was a span of 11 bases. Here the CDR3 reads CAVGEWNTEAFF. The CDR3 DNA follows: TGTGCCGTAGGCGAGTGGAACACTGAAGCTTTCTTT. The full variable domain, its missing parts supplied by reference TRBV7-9 and TRBJ1-1, is DTGVSQNPRHKITKRGQNVTFRCDPISEHNRLYWYRQTLGQGPEFLTYFQNEAQLEKSRLLSDRFSAERPKGSFSTLEIQRTEQGDSAMYLCAVGEWNTEAFFGQGTRLTVV.

There are a few counts of this clonotype. The chain links TRBV19 to TRBJ1-5, with D possibly TRBD1 on 6 matching bases. The germline gives CDR1 LNHDA, CDR2 SQIVND (reference sequence). Trimming took 11 bases from V and 5 from J, leaving 22 bases between them. This CDR3 spans 15 amino acids. The CDR3 sequence: CASRKGGGEYQPQHF. The CDR3 bases are TGTGCCTCAAGAAAAGGGGGAGGGGAATATCAGCCCCAGCATTTT. Combining the CDR3 with reference TRBV19 and TRBJ1-5 gives the whole variable domain DGGITQSPKYLFRKEGQNVTLSCEQNLNHDAMYWYRQDPGQGLRLIYYSQIVNDFQKGDIAEGYSVSREKKESFPLTVTSAQKNPTAFYLCASRKGGGEYQPQHFGDGTRLSIL.